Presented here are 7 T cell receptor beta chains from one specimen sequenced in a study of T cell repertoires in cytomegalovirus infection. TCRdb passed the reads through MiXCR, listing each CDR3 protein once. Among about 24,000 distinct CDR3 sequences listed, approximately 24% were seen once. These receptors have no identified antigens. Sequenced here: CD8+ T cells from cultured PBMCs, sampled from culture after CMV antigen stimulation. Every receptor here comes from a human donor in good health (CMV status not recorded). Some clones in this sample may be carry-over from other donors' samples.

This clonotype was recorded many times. The CDR3 spells CASSQDGNYGYTF. In nucleotides, the CDR3 is TGTGCCAGCAGCCAAGACGGGAACTATGGCTACACCTTC. The V gene is TRBV4-2, the J gene TRBJ1-2; D is undetermined. V gave up 0 bases and J gave up 2 bases, with 4 bases separating them. The CDR3 is 13 amino acids. Germline assignment: CDR1 LGHNA and CDR2 YNFKEQ.

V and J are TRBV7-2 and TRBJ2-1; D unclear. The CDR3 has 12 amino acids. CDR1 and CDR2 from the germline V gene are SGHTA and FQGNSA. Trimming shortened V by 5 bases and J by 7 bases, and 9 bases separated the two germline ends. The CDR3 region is CASSAGLNEQFF. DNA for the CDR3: TGTGCCAGCAGCGCCGGTTTAAATGAGCAGTTCTTC.

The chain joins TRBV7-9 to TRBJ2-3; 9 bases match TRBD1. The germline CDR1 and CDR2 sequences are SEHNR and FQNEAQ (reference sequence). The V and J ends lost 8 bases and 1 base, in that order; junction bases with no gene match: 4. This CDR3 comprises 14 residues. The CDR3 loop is CASLRTGGTDTQYF. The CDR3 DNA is TGTGCCAGCCTCAGGACAGGGGGCACAGATACGCAGTATTTT.

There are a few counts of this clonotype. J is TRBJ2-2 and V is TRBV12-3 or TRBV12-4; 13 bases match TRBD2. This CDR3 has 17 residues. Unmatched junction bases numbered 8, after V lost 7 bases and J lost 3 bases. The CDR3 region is CASISLAGGRYTGELFF. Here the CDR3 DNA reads TGTGCCAGCATATCACTAGCGGGGGGGCGGTACACCGGGGAGCTGTTTTTT.

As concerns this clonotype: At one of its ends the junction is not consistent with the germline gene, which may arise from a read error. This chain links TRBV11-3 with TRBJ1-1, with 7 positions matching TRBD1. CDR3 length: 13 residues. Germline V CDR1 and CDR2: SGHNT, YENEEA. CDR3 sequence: CGDSGFMNTEAFF. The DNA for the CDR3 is TGCGGGGACAGTGGATTCATGAACACTGAAGCTTTCTTT.

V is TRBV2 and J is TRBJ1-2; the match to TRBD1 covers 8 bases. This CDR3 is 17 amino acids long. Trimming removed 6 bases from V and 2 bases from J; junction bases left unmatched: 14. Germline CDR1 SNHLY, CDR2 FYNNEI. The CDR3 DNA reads TGTGCCAGCAGCCTCGTGGCAGGGGGCGACTTGAACTATGGCTACACCTTC. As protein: CASSLVAGGDLNYGYTF.

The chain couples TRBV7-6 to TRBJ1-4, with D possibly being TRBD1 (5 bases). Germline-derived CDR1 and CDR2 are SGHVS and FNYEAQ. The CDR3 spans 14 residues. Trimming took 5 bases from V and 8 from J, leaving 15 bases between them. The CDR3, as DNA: TGTGCCAGCAGCCTGAGGGGTCCGCGCGAAAAACTGTTTTTT. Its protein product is CASSLRGPREKLFF.